This section outlines one T cell receptor (beta chain) sequence together with its context. Its recognized antigen is unknown. No base quality values were provided; no much bigger clone lies one nucleotide off. Genomic DNA was extracted with the Qiagen DNeasy kit from unsorted PBMCs and from negatively selected CD4+ and CD8+ fractions. Amplification of TCR beta CDR3 regions was done by immunoSEQ multiplex PCR with primers that anneal to V and J segments. A synthetic immune receptor repertoire was used to minimize amplification bias, and any remaining bias was removed computationally after sequencing. Turning to the authors' computational methods: Custom Python scripts were used to quantify repertoire diversity as the Shannon entropy index. Unsorted, CD4+ and CD8+ repertoires were analyzed separately, except in combined analyses where CD4+ and CD8+ sequences were merged in silico. Clonal expansion was defined as at least a 2-fold frequency increase after treatment relative to C1D1, with a pseudocount of 0.5 for undetected baseline clones. Singleton clones were defined as clones with 0 or 1 copy at C1D1, and non-singleton clones were defined as clones with 2 or more copies. Clones expanded in unsorted samples were assigned a CD4+, CD8+ or unknown annotation through matching of protein sequences in sorted samples from the same patient. Wilcoxon tests were applied to paired samples to test diversity changes from C1D1 to C4D1. TCRdb holds this immuneACCESS table with in-frame rearrangements only. Some clones are missing; in checked studies, unresolved V genes explain under half, and the rest has no known cause. The V and J calls and the clone size are those of that table, but D and trimming were determined from the DNA. The sample table shows just over 35,000 clones, and around 63% are seen once. 14% of the sample is in the top ten clones.

The data are from a study of PD-1 blockade in classical Hodgkin lymphoma (dated by TCRdb to 2020 to 2021). Regarding the study in general: Nivolumab dosing was 3 mg/kg intravenously every 2 weeks, continuing until either disease progression or unacceptable toxicity. The study used CyTOF and TCR beta sequencing to define a peripheral blood immune signature of response to PD-1 blockade in classical Hodgkin lymphoma.

Broad study findings and their caveats: Baseline TCR diversity was reported to be lower in newly diagnosed patients than in healthy donors and to be lower still in relapsed/refractory patients. Among trial patients, those achieving complete response had baseline diversity similar to that of newly diagnosed patients, while diversity was significantly lower in partial responders and progressors. Only a single clinical trial cohort was studied, and what caused the repertoire differences, possibly disease activity or prior therapy, remained undefined. Lower diversity was observed in patients in whom nivolumab was started less than 1 year after ASCT, and these patients were excluded from later analyses so that confounding by immune reconstitution would be avoided. CD4+ but not CD8+ TCR diversity rose significantly by C4D1 (p=0.0027 vs p=0.16), most apparent in complete responders (p=0.02).

Taken with the paper, the label for time point translates to: cycle 2 day 1 (C2D1) of nivolumab. Relapse after autologous stem cell transplantation had occurred in all trial patients, and cohorts A, B and C were distinguished by prior brentuximab vedotin exposure. The trial cohort was composed of 55 to 65 patients with relapsed/refractory classical Hodgkin lymphoma, for whom complete response, partial response or progressive disease was recorded as best overall response. In the multi-cohort phase II CheckMate 205 trial, trial patients received single-agent nivolumab. Best overall response was determined by an independent review committee according to the 2007 International Working Group response criteria. Trial PBMCs were obtained immediately prior to nivolumab initiation (C1D1) and on therapy at cycle 2 day 1 and cycle 4 day 1. Peripheral blood was collected in 8 mL Vacutainer Cell Preparation Tubes, from which PBMCs were isolated by centrifugation and then cryopreserved.

This specimen consisted of peripheral blood mononuclear cells (PBMCs), obtained before the second cycle of nivolumab. This TCR was sampled from a human donor with classical Hodgkin lymphoma.

The base sequence is TGTGCCAGCTCACGGGGACAGGGATACACTGAAGCTTTCTTT. Translated, this is CASSRGQGYTEAFF. The V and J segments used are TRBV18 and TRBJ1-1, with 9 bases matching TRBD1. The germline V gene supplies CDR1 KGHSH and CDR2 LQKENI. Spanning cysteine to phenylalanine, the CDR3 consists of 14 amino acids. Only the CDR3 part of the read is kept: 42 bases, read in frame from the first base. The V end gives up 4 bases and the J end 3 bases, leaving 3 bases in the junction not matched to a gene. The entire variable domain, with the stretches around the CDR3 drawn from the reference TRBV18 and TRBJ1-1 proteins, is NAGVMQNPRHLVRRRGQEARLRCSPMKGHSHVYWYRQLPEEGLKFMVYLQKENIIDESGMPKERFSAEFPKEGPSILRIQQVVRGDSAAYFCASSRGQGYTEAFFGQGTRLTVV.